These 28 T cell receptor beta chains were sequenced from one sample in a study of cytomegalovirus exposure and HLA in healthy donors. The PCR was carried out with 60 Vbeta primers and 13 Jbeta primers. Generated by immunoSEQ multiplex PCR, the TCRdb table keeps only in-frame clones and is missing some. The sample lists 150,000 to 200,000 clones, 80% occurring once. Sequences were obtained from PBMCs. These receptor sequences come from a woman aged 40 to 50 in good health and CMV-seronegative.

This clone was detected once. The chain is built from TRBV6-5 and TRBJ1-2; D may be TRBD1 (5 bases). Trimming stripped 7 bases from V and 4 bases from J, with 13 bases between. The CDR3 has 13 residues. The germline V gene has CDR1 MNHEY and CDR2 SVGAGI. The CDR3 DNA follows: TGTGCCAGCACCCTGAGAAGGGGCTATGGCTACACCTTC. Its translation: CASTLRRGYGYTF.

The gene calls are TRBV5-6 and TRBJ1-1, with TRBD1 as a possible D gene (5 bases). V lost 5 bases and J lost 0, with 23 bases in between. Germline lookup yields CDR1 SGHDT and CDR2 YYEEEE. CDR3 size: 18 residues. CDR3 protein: CASSSVPAAWGVNTEAFF. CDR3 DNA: TGTGCCAGCAGTTCCGTGCCAGCAGCTTGGGGCGTGAACACTGAAGCTTTCTTT.

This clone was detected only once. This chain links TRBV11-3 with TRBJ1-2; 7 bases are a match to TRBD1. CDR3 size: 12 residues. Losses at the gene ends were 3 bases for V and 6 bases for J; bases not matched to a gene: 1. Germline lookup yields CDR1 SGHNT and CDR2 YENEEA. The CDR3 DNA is TGTGCCAGCAGCTTCGACAGGGATGGCTACACCTTC. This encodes CASSFDRDGYTF.

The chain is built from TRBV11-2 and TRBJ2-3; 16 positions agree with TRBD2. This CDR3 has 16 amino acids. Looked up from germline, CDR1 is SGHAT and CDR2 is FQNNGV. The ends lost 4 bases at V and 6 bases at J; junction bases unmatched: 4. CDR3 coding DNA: TGTGCCAGCAGCTCGGGACTAGCGGGGGGGTGGGATACGCAGTATTTT. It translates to CASSSGLAGGWDTQYF.

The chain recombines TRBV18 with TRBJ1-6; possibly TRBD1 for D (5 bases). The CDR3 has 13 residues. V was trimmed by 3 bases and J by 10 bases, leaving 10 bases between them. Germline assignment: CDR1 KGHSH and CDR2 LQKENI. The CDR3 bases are TGTGCCAGCTCACCCGGGGGGGGATCACCCCTCCACTTT. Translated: CASSPGGGSPLHF.

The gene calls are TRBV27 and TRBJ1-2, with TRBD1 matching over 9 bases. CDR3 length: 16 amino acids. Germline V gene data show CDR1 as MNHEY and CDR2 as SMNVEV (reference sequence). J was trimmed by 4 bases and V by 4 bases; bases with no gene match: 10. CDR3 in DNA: TGTGCCAGCAGTTCTCCACGACAGGGGGGTTTCTATGGCTACACCTTC. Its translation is CASSSPRQGGFYGYTF.

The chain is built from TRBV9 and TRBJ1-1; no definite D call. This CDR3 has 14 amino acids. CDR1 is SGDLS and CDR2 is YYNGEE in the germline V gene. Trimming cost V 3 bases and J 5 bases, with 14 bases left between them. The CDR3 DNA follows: TGTGCCAGCAGCGCCTCGGAGGGTGGGACTGAAGCTTTCTTT. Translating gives CASSASEGGTEAFF.

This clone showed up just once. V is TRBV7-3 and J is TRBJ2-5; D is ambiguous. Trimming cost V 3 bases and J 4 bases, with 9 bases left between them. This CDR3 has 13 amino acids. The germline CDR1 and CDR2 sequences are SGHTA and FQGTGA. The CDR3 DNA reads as TGTGCCAGCAGCTTTACAGCTGGAGAGACCCAGTACTTC. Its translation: CASSFTAGETQYF.

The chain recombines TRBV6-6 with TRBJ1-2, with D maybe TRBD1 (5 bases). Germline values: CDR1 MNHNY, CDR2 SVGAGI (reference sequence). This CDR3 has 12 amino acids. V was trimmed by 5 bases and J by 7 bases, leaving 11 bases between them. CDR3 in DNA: TGTGCCAGCAGTGCAGGGCTCAGTGGCTACACCTTC. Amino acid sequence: CASSAGLSGYTF.

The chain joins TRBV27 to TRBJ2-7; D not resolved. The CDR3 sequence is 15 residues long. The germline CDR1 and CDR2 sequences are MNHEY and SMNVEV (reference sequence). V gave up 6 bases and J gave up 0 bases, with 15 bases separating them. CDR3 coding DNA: TGTGCCAGCAGACCGACTTCGACCCCCTCCTACGAGCAGTACTTC. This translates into CASRPTSTPSYEQYF.

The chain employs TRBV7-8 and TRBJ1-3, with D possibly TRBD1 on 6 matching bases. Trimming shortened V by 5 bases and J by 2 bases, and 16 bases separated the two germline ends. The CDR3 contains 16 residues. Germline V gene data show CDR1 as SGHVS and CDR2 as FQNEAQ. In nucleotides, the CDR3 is TGTGCCAGCAGCCCGCTTTTTTGGGACACTGGAAACACCATATATTTT. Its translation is CASSPLFWDTGNTIYF.

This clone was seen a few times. The CDR3 region is CASSPESSGRREQYF. CDR3 nucleotides: TGTGCCAGCAGCCCTGAATCTAGCGGGAGGAGAGAGCAGTACTTC. This chain links TRBV7-9 with TRBJ2-7, with TRBD2 matching over 11 bases. CDR1 is SEHNR and CDR2 is FQNEAQ in the germline V gene (reference sequence). The trim removed 5 bases at V and 7 bases at J, leaving 10 bases unmatched. CDR3 length: 15 residues.

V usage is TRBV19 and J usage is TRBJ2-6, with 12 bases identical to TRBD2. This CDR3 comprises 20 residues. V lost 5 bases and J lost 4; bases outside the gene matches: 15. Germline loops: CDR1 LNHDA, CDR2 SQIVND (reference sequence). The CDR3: CASSFLWTSGKGRGANVLTF. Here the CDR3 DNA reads TGTGCCAGTAGTTTCCTTTGGACTAGCGGGAAGGGCAGGGGGGCCAACGTCCTGACTTTC.

This CDR3 reads CASSFSSGVTDTQYF. The DNA for the CDR3 is TGTGCCAGCAGCTTTTCTAGCGGGGTCACAGATACGCAGTATTTT. The chain combines TRBV11-3 with TRBJ2-3, with 9 bases fitting TRBD2. CDR1 is SGHNT, CDR2 YENEEA, per germline. The trim removed 3 bases at V and 2 bases at J, leaving 3 bases unmatched. This CDR3 spans 15 amino acids.

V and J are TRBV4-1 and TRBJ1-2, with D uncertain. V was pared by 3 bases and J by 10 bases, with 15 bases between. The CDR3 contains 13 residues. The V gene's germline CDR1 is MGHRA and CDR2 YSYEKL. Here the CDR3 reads CASSQKSAGVYTF. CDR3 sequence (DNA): TGCGCCAGCAGCCAGAAATCGGCCGGAGTCTACACCTTC.

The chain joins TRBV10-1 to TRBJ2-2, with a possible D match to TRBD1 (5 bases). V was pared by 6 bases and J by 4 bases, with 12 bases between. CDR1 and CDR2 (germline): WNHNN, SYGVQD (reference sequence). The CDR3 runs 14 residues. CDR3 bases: TGCGCCAGCAGAAAGGGGCGAAGCACCGGGGAGCTGTTTTTT. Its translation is CASRKGRSTGELFF.

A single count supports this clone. The CDR3 here is CASSQTSGSIETQYF. The CDR3, as DNA: TGCGCCAGCAGCCAGACAAGCGGGAGTATAGAGACCCAGTACTTC. The chain employs TRBV4-3 and TRBJ2-5; 8 bases are a match to TRBD2. After removal of 3 bases from V and 4 bases from J, the junction contained 7 bases not matched to a gene. Per the germline V gene, CDR1 is LGHNA and CDR2 is YSLEER. This CDR3 comprises 15 residues.

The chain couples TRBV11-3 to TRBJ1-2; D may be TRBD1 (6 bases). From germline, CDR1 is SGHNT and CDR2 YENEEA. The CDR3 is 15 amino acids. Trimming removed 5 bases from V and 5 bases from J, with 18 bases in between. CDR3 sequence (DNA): TGTGCCAGCAGCCCGGGGTTTTCACAGGGATATGGCTACACCTTC. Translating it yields CASSPGFSQGYGYTF.

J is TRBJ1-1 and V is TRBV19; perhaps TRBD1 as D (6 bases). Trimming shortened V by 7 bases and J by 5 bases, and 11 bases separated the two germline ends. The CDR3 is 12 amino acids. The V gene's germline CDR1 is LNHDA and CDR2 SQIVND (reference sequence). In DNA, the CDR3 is TGTGCCAGTAAGGGGGTGAGGACTGAAGCTTTCTTT. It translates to CASKGVRTEAFF. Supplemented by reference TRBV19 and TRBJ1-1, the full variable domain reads DGGITQSPKYLFRKEGQNVTLSCEQNLNHDAMYWYRQDPGQGLRLIYYSQIVNDFQKGDIAEGYSVSREKKESFPLTVTSAQKNPTAFYLCASKGVRTEAFFGQGTRLTVV.

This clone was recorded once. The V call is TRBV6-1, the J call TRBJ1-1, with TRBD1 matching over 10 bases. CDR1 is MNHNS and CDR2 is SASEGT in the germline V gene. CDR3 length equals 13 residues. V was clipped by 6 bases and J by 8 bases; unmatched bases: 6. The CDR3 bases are TGTGCCAGCAGAGGGGACAGGGGATCGGAAGCTTTCTTT. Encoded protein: CASRGDRGSEAFF.

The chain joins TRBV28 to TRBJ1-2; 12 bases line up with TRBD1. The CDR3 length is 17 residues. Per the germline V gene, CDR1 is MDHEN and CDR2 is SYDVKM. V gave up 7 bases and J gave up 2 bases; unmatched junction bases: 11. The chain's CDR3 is CASTPGGQGATNYGYTF. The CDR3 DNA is TGTGCCAGCACCCCAGGGGGACAGGGGGCGACGAACTATGGCTACACCTTC.

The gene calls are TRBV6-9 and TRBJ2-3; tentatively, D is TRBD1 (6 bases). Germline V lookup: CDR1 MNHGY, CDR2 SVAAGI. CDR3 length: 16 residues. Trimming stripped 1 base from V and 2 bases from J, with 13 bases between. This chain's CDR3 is CASSYWTGQLTDTQYF. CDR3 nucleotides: TGTGCCAGCAGTTATTGGACGGGACAACTCACAGATACGCAGTATTTT.

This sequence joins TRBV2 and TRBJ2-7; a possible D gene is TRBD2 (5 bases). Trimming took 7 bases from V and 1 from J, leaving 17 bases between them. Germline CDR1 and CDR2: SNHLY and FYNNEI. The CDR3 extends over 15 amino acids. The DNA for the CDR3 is TGTGCCAGCATGGAAGGCAGTTGGGAGTCCTACGAGCAGTACTTC. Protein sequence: CASMEGSWESYEQYF.

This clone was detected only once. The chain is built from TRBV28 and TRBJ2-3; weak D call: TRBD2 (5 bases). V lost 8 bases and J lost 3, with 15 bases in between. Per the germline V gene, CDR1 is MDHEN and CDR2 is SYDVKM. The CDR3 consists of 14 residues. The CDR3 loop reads CASSTRLGTDTQYF. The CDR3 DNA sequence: TGTGCCAGCTCTACTAGGTTAGGTACAGATACGCAGTATTTT.

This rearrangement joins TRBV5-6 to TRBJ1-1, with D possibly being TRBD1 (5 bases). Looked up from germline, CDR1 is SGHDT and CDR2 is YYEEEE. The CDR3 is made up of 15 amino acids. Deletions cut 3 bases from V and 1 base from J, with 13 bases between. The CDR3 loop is CASSSGGRGNTEAFF. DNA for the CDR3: TGTGCCAGCAGCTCGGGGGGACGGGGGAACACTGAAGCTTTCTTT.

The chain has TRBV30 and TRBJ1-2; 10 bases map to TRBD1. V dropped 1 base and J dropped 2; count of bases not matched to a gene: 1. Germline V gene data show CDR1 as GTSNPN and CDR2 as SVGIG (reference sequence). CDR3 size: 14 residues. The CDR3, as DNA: TGTGCCTGGAGTGAGGACAGGGGGAACTATGGCTACACCTTC. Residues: CAWSEDRGNYGYTF.

The CDR3 loop reads CASSHPRERGQPQHF. DNA for the CDR3: TGCGCCAGCAGCCACCCACGGGAGAGAGGTCAGCCCCAGCATTTT. This chain uses TRBV4-1 with TRBJ1-5; D unresolved. The ends were cut back, 3 bases at V and 6 bases at J, with 15 bases in the middle. The CDR3 totals 15 residues. In germline, CDR1 is MGHRA, CDR2 YSYEKL.

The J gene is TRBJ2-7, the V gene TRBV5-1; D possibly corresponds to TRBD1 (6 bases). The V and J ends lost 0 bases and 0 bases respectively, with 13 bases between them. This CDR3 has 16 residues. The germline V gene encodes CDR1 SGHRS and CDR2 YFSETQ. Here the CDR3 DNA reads TGCGCCAGCAGCTTGGGTGACAGGCCGATCTCCTACGAGCAGTACTTC. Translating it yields CASSLGDRPISYEQYF.